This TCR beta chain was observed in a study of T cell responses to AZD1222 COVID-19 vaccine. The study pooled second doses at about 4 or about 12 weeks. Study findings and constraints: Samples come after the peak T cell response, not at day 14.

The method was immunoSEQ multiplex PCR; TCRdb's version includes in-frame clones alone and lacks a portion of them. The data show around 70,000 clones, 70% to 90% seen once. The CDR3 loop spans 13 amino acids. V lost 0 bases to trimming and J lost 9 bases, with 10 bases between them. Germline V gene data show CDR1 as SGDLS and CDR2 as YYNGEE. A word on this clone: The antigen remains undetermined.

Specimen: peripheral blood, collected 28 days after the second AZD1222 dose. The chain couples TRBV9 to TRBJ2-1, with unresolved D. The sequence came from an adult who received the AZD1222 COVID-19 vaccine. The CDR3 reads CASSVAARSEQFF. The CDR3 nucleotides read TGTGCCAGCAGCGTAGCGGCTAGGAGTGAGCAGTTCTTC.